The text below deals with one TCR beta chain. Its specificity is not known. The CDR3 extends over 15 amino acids. The germline V gene has CDR1 SGHRS and CDR2 YFSETQ. With 4 bases clipped from V and 5 bases from J, the junction kept 7 bases outside the gene matches. This sample is drawn from a study of OX40 agonist ivuxolimab in advanced cancers. Points from the study as a whole: At doses 0.1 to 3.0 mg/kg, CD4+ and CD8+ clones expanded.

The repertoire was sequenced with immunoSEQ multiplex PCR; TCRdb's copy has only in-frame clones and lacks some. The sample consists of 30,000 to 35,000 clones, less than 90% of them appearing once. The timepoints at which blood was sampled were baseline, cycle 4 day 1, and cycle 7 day 1. This TCR was sampled from an adult with an advanced solid tumor such as melanoma, head and neck, liver or kidney cancer. This specimen was CD4+ or CD8+ T cells sorted from blood, taken in a trial of the OX40 agonist ivuxolimab. The V call is TRBV5-1, the J call TRBJ2-5; 11 positions match TRBD2. CDR3 bases: TGCGCCAGCAGCACTACTAGCGGGAGAGGTGAGACCCAGTACTTC. It codes for CASSTTSGRGETQYF.